This TCR beta chain was sequenced for a study of post-analysis software for immune sequencing data. The wider study: The study covered relapsing-remitting, secondary progressive and progressive-relapsing courses of multiple sclerosis.

Each TCR beta cDNA library carried unique molecular identifiers. TCRdb re-analysed the PCR reads in MiXCR, keeping a single row per CDR3 protein. This table holds some 690,000 distinct CDR3 sequences, approximately 59% found once. Study findings and constraints: TRBV5-6, TRBV5-1 and TRBV20-1 were among a few TRBV segments more frequent in patients than controls. Controls showed significantly higher normalized Chao1 diversity than did multiple sclerosis patients.

This clonotype was detected a few times. The antigen is undetermined. CDR3 length: 15 residues. Germline-derived CDR1 and CDR2 are SQVTM and ANQGSEA. Trimming stripped 1 base from V and 8 bases from J, with 20 bases between. This chain connects TRBV29-1 to TRBJ1-2; D possibly corresponds to TRBD1 (6 bases). The receptor was isolated from a girl aged 2 to 9 with multiple sclerosis. Sequencing was carried out using blood. The CDR3 DNA reads TGCAGCGTTGAAGGCTCGAGGGGGGCAGAGCGGGGCTACACCTTC. Its protein is CSVEGSRGAERGYTF.